A single sample gave rise to the 27 T cell receptor beta chains below, sequenced in a study of PD-1 blockade in mismatch repair-deficient tumors. TCRdb keeps only in-frame clones here, not all; method: immunoSEQ multiplex PCR. This sample has around 49,000 clones, with under 85% found just once. Sequenced material: PBMCs, taken before pembrolizumab treatment. All receptors derive from an adult with mismatch repair-deficient cancer.

The CDR3 DNA reads as TGCGCCAGCAGCTTTTCAACAGGGGCGCCCAACACTGAAGCTTTCTTT. This translates into CASSFSTGAPNTEAFF. The J gene is TRBJ1-1, the V gene TRBV5-1, with TRBD1 matching over 7 bases. The germline V gene encodes CDR1 SGHRS and CDR2 YFSETQ. The ends lost 2 bases at V and 2 bases at J; junction bases unmatched: 9. The CDR3 spans 16 residues. The full variable domain, completed using reference TRBV5-1 and TRBJ1-1, is KAGVTQTPRYLIKTRGQQVTLSCSPISGHRSVSWYQQTPGQGLQFLFEYFSETQRNKGNFPGRFSGRQFSNSRSEMNVSTLELGDSALYLCASSFSTGAPNTEAFFGQGTRLTVV.

This clone was detected only a few times. The V and J genes are TRBV14 and TRBJ2-7, with TRBD2 as a possible D gene (6 bases). Between the trimmed V and J ends, which lost 1 base and 1 base, there was a span of 17 bases. This CDR3 spans 17 amino acids. CDR1 and CDR2 from the germline V gene are SGHDN and FVKESK. CDR3 DNA: TGTGCCAGCAGCCAAGGATCTTTGCGGGGAGGATCCTACGAGCAGTACTTC. The encoded protein is CASSQGSLRGGSYEQYF.

The chain has TRBV5-6 and TRBJ2-7; 9 bases are shared with TRBD1. The length of the CDR3 is 15 residues. CDR1 is SGHDT and CDR2 is YYEEEE in the germline V gene. The V segment lost 4 bases and the J segment 4 bases; nucleotides outside the gene matches: 9. For the CDR3, the DNA is TGTGCCAGCAGCCGCCCGGGACAGGGAAAATACGAGCAGTACTTC. Translated, it gives CASSRPGQGKYEQYF.

The chain's CDR3 is CASSHRGSEQFF. CDR3 in DNA: TGTGCCAGCAGTCACAGGGGTAGCGAGCAGTTCTTC. The gene calls are TRBV6-1 and TRBJ2-1, with 7 bases fitting TRBD1. V shed 5 bases, J shed 10 bases, and the junction held 5 bases outside the gene matches. This CDR3 has 12 residues. Germline V gene sequence: CDR1 MNHNS, CDR2 SASEGT.

V usage is TRBV5-1 and J usage is TRBJ2-3; D is perhaps TRBD2 (5 bases). Trimming cost V 0 bases and J 4 bases, with 9 bases left between them. Germline V gene data show CDR1 as SGHRS and CDR2 as YFSETQ. The CDR3 is 14 residues long. CDR3 region: CASSLVTKADTQYF. DNA of the CDR3: TGCGCCAGCAGCTTGGTGACTAAGGCAGATACGCAGTATTTT.

This chain joins TRBV6-5 and TRBJ1-5, with TRBD1 as a possible D gene (5 bases). Trimming cost V 2 bases and J 6 bases, with 11 bases left between them. The CDR3 is 14 residues long. Germline loops: CDR1 MNHEY, CDR2 SVGAGI. The CDR3 bases are TGTGCCAGCAGTTACGCAGGGTGGGGTCAGCCCCAGCATTTT. Translation: CASSYAGWGQPQHF.

The rearrangement links TRBV28 to TRBJ1-5; maybe TRBD1 (6 bases). The CDR3 contains 15 residues. Germline V gene lookup returns CDR1 MDHEN and CDR2 SYDVKM. Deletions cut 5 bases from V and 6 bases from J, with 17 bases between. For the CDR3, the DNA is TGTGCCAGCAGTCCCCGGTTAGGAGGGGGTCAGCCCCAGCATTTT. Translating gives CASSPRLGGGQPQHF.

Only one count was recorded for this clone. The rearrangement uses TRBV5-1 and TRBJ2-1; D possibly uses TRBD1 or TRBD2 (5 bases each). The CDR3 consists of 13 residues. Trimming pared 1 base from V and 9 bases from J, leaving 11 bases between. CDR1 and CDR2 (germline): SGHRS, YFSETQ. The CDR3 region has the DNA TGCGCCAGCAGCTTGCACGGGACGGTTGAGCAGTTCTTC. It encodes CASSLHGTVEQFF.

This clone has a single count. The genes are TRBV18 and TRBJ2-1; TRBD2 matches 8 bases. The CDR3 length is 14 residues. The junction had 4 bases not matched to a gene; V was cut back by 4 bases and J by 5 bases. Germline CDR1 KGHSH, CDR2 LQKENI. The CDR3 reads CASSLGGRNNEQFF. CDR3 sequence (DNA): TGTGCCAGCTCACTTGGCGGGAGGAACAATGAGCAGTTCTTC.

The genes are TRBV29-1 and TRBJ1-2; tentative D call: TRBD1 (5 bases). The ends were cut back, 5 bases at V and 8 bases at J, with 18 bases in the middle. CDR1 is SQVTM, CDR2 ANQGSEA, per germline. The CDR3 has 13 amino acids. The CDR3 loop reads CSVKKRGIEGYTF. CDR3 sequence (DNA): TGCAGCGTTAAAAAGAGGGGTATTGAGGGCTACACCTTC.

The rearrangement joins TRBV21-1 to TRBJ2-5. TRBV21-1 constitutes a pseudogene. The CDR3 spans 14 residues. Here the CDR3 reads CASSKVLEKETQYF. The CDR3 coding sequence is TGTGCCAGCAGCAAAGTCCTGGAAAAAGAGACCCAGTACTTC.

This chain joins TRBV19 and TRBJ2-7, with D maybe TRBD2 (5 bases). CDR1 is LNHDA and CDR2 is SQIVND in the germline V gene (reference sequence). The CDR3 totals 15 residues. The V and J ends lost 5 bases and 3 bases respectively, with 17 bases between them. CDR3 nucleotides: TGTGCCAGTAGTGGAACGGTAGCGACGGGCTACGAGCAGTACTTC. Encoded protein: CASSGTVATGYEQYF.

In nucleotides, the CDR3 is TGTGCCAGCAGCTTAGTGCCGGGGGGCGCGGTATCTGGAAACACCATATATTTT. Its protein product is CASSLVPGGAVSGNTIYF. The chain has TRBV11-2 and TRBJ1-3, with D possibly matching TRBD1 (6 bases). This CDR3 spans 18 amino acids. The germline V gene has CDR1 SGHAT and CDR2 FQNNGV. The ends were cut back, 1 base at V and 1 base at J, with 17 bases in the middle.

The rearrangement links TRBV28 to TRBJ2-1; TRBD2 agrees at 9 bases. Losses at the gene ends were 5 bases for V and 6 bases for J; bases not matched to a gene: 17. This CDR3 comprises 18 residues. Germline V gives CDR1 MDHEN, CDR2 SYDVKM. The DNA of the CDR3 is TGTGCCAGCAGTAAAATCCACCTCAGCGGGAGGATGGGCAATGAGCAGTTCTTC. Amino acid sequence: CASSKIHLSGRMGNEQFF.

This clone was counted only a few times. The V and J genes are TRBV7-9 and TRBJ2-3; D unclear. CDR1 is SEHNR, CDR2 FQNEAQ, per germline (reference sequence). V lost 7 bases and J lost 7, with 9 bases in between. This CDR3 is 11 amino acids long. CDR3 in DNA: TGTGCCAGCACCCGGAGCCATACGCAGTATTTT. Translation gives CASTRSHTQYF.

This clone has a handful of counts. V usage is TRBV10-3 and J usage is TRBJ2-3, with 12 bases that match TRBD2. The V and J ends lost 4 bases and 1 base, in that order; junction bases with no gene match: 0. Germline CDR1 is ENHRY and CDR2 is SYGVKD. The CDR3 spans 15 residues. The CDR3 spells CAISGTSGGTDTQYF. CDR3 sequence (DNA): TGTGCCATCAGTGGGACTAGCGGGGGCACAGATACGCAGTATTTT.

This clone was seen more than once but under ten times. The chain's CDR3 is CASSRLAPSGELFF. In DNA, the CDR3 is TGTGCCAGCAGCAGACTAGCTCCTAGCGGGGAGCTGTTTTTT. This chain connects TRBV7-9 to TRBJ2-2, with TRBD2 matching 7 bases. The CDR3 covers 14 residues. Germline CDR1 reads SEHNR; CDR2 reads FQNEAQ (reference sequence). With V trimmed by 5 bases and J by 7 bases, 7 bases remained unmatched.

CDR3 residues: CASSVHSGSTAGELFF. The CDR3 DNA reads TGTGCCAGCAGCGTACACAGCGGGAGCACGGCCGGGGAGCTGTTTTTT. The rearrangement uses TRBV9 and TRBJ2-2, with 8 positions matching TRBD2. The CDR3 length is 16 residues. Germline-derived CDR1 and CDR2 are SGDLS and YYNGEE. Trimming removed 1 base from V and 6 bases from J; junction bases left unmatched: 8.

This clone was detected a few times. V is TRBV12-5 and J is TRBJ2-2; D gene ambiguous. V was cut by 0 bases and J by 6 bases, with 11 bases left in between. This CDR3 is 15 amino acids long. In germline, CDR1 is LGHNT, CDR2 FRNRAP. The CDR3 here is CASGLVDFGPGELFF. Here the CDR3 DNA reads TGTGCTAGTGGTTTGGTAGACTTCGGCCCCGGGGAGCTGTTTTTT.

This chain uses TRBV7-3 with TRBJ2-5; D is tentatively TRBD1 or TRBD2 (6 bases each). CDR3 length: 15 amino acids. Germline loops: CDR1 SGHTA, CDR2 FQGTGA. V was pared by 7 bases and J by 5 bases, with 20 bases between. CDR3 region: CASNHDWGRGETQYF. The CDR3 bases are TGTGCCAGCAACCACGACTGGGGGCGGGGTGAGACCCAGTACTTC.

This clone was recorded once. The rearrangement joins TRBV6-5 to TRBJ1-4; possible D gene TRBD1, 5 bases. Germline loops: CDR1 MNHEY, CDR2 SVGAGI. The CDR3 runs 15 residues. Between the trimmed V and J ends, which lost 6 bases and 0 bases, there was a span of 11 bases. The CDR3, as DNA: TGTGCCAGCAGACCCGGACAAGCAACTAATGAAAAACTGTTTTTT. It encodes CASRPGQATNEKLFF.

CDR3 region: CASSLAGGRQTDTGELFF. The CDR3 region has the DNA TGCGCCAGCAGCTTGGCTGGGGGGCGCCAGACCGACACCGGGGAGCTGTTTTTT. The J gene is TRBJ2-2, the V gene TRBV5-1, with D tentatively TRBD1 or TRBD2 (6 bases each). V lost 0 bases and J 3 bases, leaving 18 bases between the germline ends. Germline values: CDR1 SGHRS, CDR2 YFSETQ. The CDR3 sequence is 18 residues long.

This chain connects TRBV19 to TRBJ2-7; 7 nucleotides match TRBD1. From germline, CDR1 is LNHDA and CDR2 SQIVND (reference sequence). This CDR3 comprises 13 residues. The V segment lost 6 bases and the J segment 3 bases; nucleotides outside the gene matches: 5. The CDR3 DNA reads as TGTGCCAGTAGCCTTGGACAGGTCTACGAGCAGTACTTC. Amino acid sequence: CASSLGQVYEQYF.

This clone was observed once. V usage is TRBV30 and J usage is TRBJ1-3; no clear D gene. Germline CDR1 and CDR2: GTSNPN and SVGIG (reference sequence). The CDR3 is 13 amino acids. The V gene lost 6 bases and the J gene lost 1 base, with 10 bases spanning the gap. CDR3 residues: CACHTTSGNTIYF. CDR3 nucleotide sequence: TGTGCCTGTCATACGACGTCTGGAAACACCATATATTTT.

This chain connects TRBV5-1 to TRBJ2-3; D may be TRBD2 (6 bases). This CDR3 region has 19 residues. V gave up 1 base and J gave up 6 bases, with 27 bases separating them. Germline V lookup: CDR1 SGHRS, CDR2 YFSETQ. CDR3 bases: TGCGCCAGCAGCTTGTACCCGGGGGAAACTAGGACTGTAGGTGATACGCAGTATTTT. It encodes CASSLYPGETRTVGDTQYF.

The chain employs TRBV5-4 and TRBJ2-2; 7 positions match TRBD2. Unmatched junction bases numbered 4, after V lost 4 bases and J lost 1 base. Germline-derived CDR1 and CDR2 are SGHNT and YYREEE (reference sequence). The CDR3 extends over 15 amino acids. CDR3 in amino acids: CASSKTSVNTGELFF. DNA for the CDR3: TGTGCCAGCAGCAAAACTAGCGTGAACACCGGGGAGCTGTTTTTT. Complete variable domain (other parts from reference TRBV5-4 and TRBJ2-2): ETGVTQSPTHLIKTRGQQVTLRCSSQSGHNTVSWYQQALGQGPQFIFQYYREEENGRGNFPPRFSGLQFPNYSSELNVNALELDDSALYLCASSKTSVNTGELFFGEGSRLTVL.

The gene calls are TRBV20-1 and TRBJ2-7; no firm D call. CDR1 DFQATT and CDR2 SNEGSKA come from the germline V gene (reference sequence). The CDR3 loop spans 11 amino acids. Trimming removed 2 bases at V and 4 bases at J, with 6 bases between. CDR3 sequence: CSARRLYEQYF. The DNA for the CDR3 is TGCAGTGCTAGAAGGTTATACGAGCAGTACTTC.